A single sample is the source of the 7 T cell receptor beta chains below, sequenced in a study of shared clonotypes between healthy human individuals. The repertoire was sequenced with immunoSEQ multiplex PCR; TCRdb's copy has only in-frame clones and lacks some. Of 450,000 to 600,000 clones detected, roughly 78% appear once; the ten largest clones hold about 12%. Sequenced: PBMCs. These receptors came from a woman aged 40 to 50 in good health. Some clones in this sample may be carry-over from other donors' samples.

As regards this clone: The same CDR3 can be traced to other DNA sequences in this sample. The CDR3 loop is CSARGQTETQYF. The CDR3 DNA reads as TGCAGCGCCAGGGGGCAGACGGAGACCCAGTACTTC. The rearrangement joins TRBV29-1 to TRBJ2-5, with 8 bases fitting TRBD1. The CDR3 has 12 amino acids. J was trimmed by 5 bases and V by 7 bases; bases with no gene match: 6. Germline lookup yields CDR1 SQVTM and CDR2 ANQGSEA.

This chain connects TRBV7-2 to TRBJ2-2; D not certain. This CDR3 region has 16 residues. V was shortened by 2 bases and J by 2 bases, with 12 bases between the two germline ends. The germline CDR1 and CDR2 sequences are SGHTA and FQGNSA. CDR3 region: CASSLFYSLNTGELFF. CDR3 nucleotide sequence: TGTGCCAGCAGCTTATTTTACAGCCTCAACACCGGGGAGCTGTTTTTT.

The V call is TRBV11-1, the J call TRBJ2-7; TRBD2 aligns across 7 bases. The CDR3 spans 16 residues. V lost 4 bases, J lost 3 bases, and 12 bases stayed unmatched. CDR1 and CDR2 from the germline V gene are SGHAT and FQDESV (reference sequence). CDR3 region: CASSSQMSGANYEQYF. The CDR3, as DNA: TGTGCCAGCAGCTCCCAGATGAGCGGGGCAAACTACGAGCAGTACTTC.

The chain is built from TRBV6-4 and TRBJ1-2, with D perhaps TRBD1 (6 bases). Germline CDR1 MRHNA, CDR2 SNTAGT. The CDR3 is 18 amino acids. V shed 0 bases and J shed 4 bases, with 21 bases lying between them. The CDR3 coding sequence is TGTGCCAGCAGTGACTCCATTAGCCGAAGCAGGGGCTTCTATGGCTACACCTTC. This codes for CASSDSISRSRGFYGYTF.

The chain combines TRBV28 with TRBJ2-2; possible D gene TRBD1, 5 bases. The CDR3 is 15 amino acids. V dropped 6 bases and J dropped 5 bases, with 16 bases sitting between them. In germline, CDR1 is MDHEN, CDR2 SYDVKM. CDR3 sequence: CASRIVQAATGELFF. CDR3 nucleotide sequence: TGTGCCAGCAGGATCGTACAGGCCGCGACCGGGGAGCTGTTTTTT. Complete variable domain (other parts from reference TRBV28 and TRBJ2-2): DVKVTQSSRYLVKRTGEKVFLECVQDMDHENMFWYRQDPGLGLRLIYFSYDVKMKEKGDIPEGYSVSREKKERFSLILESASTNQTSMYLCASRIVQAATGELFFGEGSRLTVL.

The V call is TRBV18, the J call TRBJ1-1, with 8 bases fitting TRBD1. With 3 bases clipped from V and 7 bases from J, the junction kept 10 bases outside the gene matches. CDR1 is KGHSH, CDR2 LQKENI, per germline. CDR3 size: 15 residues. The CDR3 DNA reads TGTGCCAGCTCACCGGACAGGGCACAGGCTGGTGAAGCTTTCTTT. This gives the protein CASSPDRAQAGEAFF.

This clone was found a few times. J is TRBJ1-2 and V is TRBV9; D gene unclear. The CDR3 contains 13 residues. Germline assignment: CDR1 SGDLS and CDR2 YYNGEE. The V and J ends lost 4 bases and 6 bases respectively, with 13 bases between them. This CDR3 is CASSPGGLDGYTF. The CDR3 coding sequence is TGTGCCAGCAGCCCCGGTGGGTTGGATGGCTACACCTTC.